What follows describes a single T cell receptor beta chain. TCRdb's copy holds only in-frame clones and misses some; the assay was immunoSEQ multiplex PCR. The sample consists of about 190,000 clones, more than 85% of them appearing once. These data belong to a study of blood T cell repertoires in COVID-19. As for the study in general: From the United States, Italy and Spain came samples of acute and convalescent COVID-19. PBMCs, B-cell-depleted T cells, or T cells provided the cDNA or gDNA that made up the material.

The sample comprised peripheral blood. This receptor was identified in a man aged 25 to 40 with acute or convalescent COVID-19.

The DNA of the CDR3 is TGTGCCATCATGCAAACAGGGGGCTATGGCTACACCTTC. Translated, it gives CAIMQTGGYGYTF. V usage is TRBV10-3 and J usage is TRBJ1-2; 8 bases line up with TRBD1. The CDR3 is 13 residues long. The junction had 5 bases not matched to a gene; V was cut back by 7 bases and J by 4 bases. Germline CDR1 is ENHRY and CDR2 is SYGVKD.